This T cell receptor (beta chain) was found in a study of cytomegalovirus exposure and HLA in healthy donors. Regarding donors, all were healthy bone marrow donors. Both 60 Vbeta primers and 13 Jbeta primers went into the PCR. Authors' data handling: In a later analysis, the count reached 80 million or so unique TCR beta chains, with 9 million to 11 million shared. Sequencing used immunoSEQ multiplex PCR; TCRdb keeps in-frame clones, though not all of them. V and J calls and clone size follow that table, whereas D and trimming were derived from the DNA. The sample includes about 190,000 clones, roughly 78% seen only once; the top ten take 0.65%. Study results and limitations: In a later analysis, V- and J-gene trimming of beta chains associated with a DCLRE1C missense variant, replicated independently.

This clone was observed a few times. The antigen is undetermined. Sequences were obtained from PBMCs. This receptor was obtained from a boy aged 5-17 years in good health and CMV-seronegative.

CDR3: CASRDGEWDGYTF. The CDR3 region has the DNA TGTGCCAGCAGGGACGGGGAATGGGATGGCTACACCTTC. The chain employs TRBV6-1 and TRBJ1-2; no clear D. This CDR3 is built from 13 residues. The V gene lost 6 bases and the J gene lost 6 bases, with 14 bases spanning the gap. From germline, CDR1 is MNHNS and CDR2 SASEGT.